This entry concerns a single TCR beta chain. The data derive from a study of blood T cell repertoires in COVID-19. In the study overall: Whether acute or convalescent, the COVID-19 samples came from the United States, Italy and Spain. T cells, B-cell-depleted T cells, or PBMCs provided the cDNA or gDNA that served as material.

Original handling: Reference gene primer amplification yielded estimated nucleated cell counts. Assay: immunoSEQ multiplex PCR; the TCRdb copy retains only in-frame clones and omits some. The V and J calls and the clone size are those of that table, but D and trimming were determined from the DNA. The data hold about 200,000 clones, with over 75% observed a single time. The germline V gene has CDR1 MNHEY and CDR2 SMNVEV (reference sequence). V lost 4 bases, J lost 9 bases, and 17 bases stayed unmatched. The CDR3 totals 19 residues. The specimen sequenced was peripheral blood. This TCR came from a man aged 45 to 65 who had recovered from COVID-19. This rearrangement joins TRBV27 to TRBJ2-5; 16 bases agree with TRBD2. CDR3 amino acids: CASSSIGTSGRAWGGAQYF. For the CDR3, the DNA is TGTGCCAGCAGTTCAATCGGGACTAGCGGGAGGGCGTGGGGAGGGGCCCAGTACTTC.